This is a list of T cell receptor beta chains from one sample in a study of blood T cell repertoires in COVID-19. TCRdb's table, derived via immunoSEQ multiplex PCR, lists solely in-frame clones and lacks some. The sample comprises 250,000 to 350,000 clones, roughly 86% of which are singletons, and 6.5% to 9.5% rests with the top ten. Sample: peripheral blood. These TCRs come from a woman aged 45-60 years who had recovered from COVID-19. CDR3s include the opening cysteine and the closing phenylalanine or tryptophan. A D gene is named only where the DNA matches it firmly. A row's size may be missing; if present it is once, few, many or a size class.

V,D,J,size,CDR3,DNA
TRBV5-1,NA,TRBJ1-4,NA,CASSLEFSGATNEKLFF,TGCGCCAGCAGCTTGGAATTCTCGGGGGCAACTAATGAAAAACTGTTTTTT
TRBV28,TRBD1,TRBJ1-3,NA,CASSLYLGQGTAGNTIYF,TGTGCCAGCAGTTTATACCTGGGACAGGGGACTGCTGGAAACACCATATATTTT
TRBV4-3,TRBD2,TRBJ2-1,NA,CASSKRDRGGNEQFF,TGCGCCAGCAGCAAAAGGGACCGCGGGGGGAATGAGCAGTTCTTC
TRBV30,TRBD2,TRBJ2-3,NA,CAWSRGVGTDTQYF,TGTGCCTGGAGTCGGGGGGTGGGCACAGATACGCAGTATTTT
TRBV2,TRBD1,TRBJ1-2,NA,CASRGQGVYGYTF,TGTGCCAGCAGGGGACAGGGGGTCTATGGCTACACCTTC
TRBV28,NA,TRBJ2-3,NA,CASSPGTGDTQYF,TGTGCCAGCAGCCCCGGCACGGGGGACACGCAGTATTTT
TRBV7-6,TRBD1,TRBJ1-2,NA,CASSRWRDRSYGYTF,TGTGCCAGCAGCCGCTGGCGGGACAGAAGTTATGGCTACACCTTC
TRBV5-6,TRBD1,TRBJ1-5,NA,CASSFGQARGNQPQHF,TGTGCCAGCAGCTTCGGACAGGCGAGAGGGAATCAGCCCCAGCATTTT
TRBV4-3,TRBD1,TRBJ1-1,NA,CASSQDQGDRGFNTEAFF,TGCGCCAGCAGCCAAGATCAGGGAGACAGGGGGTTCAACACTGAAGCTTTCTTT
TRBV2,NA,TRBJ2-5,NA,CASSYGTSETQYF,TGTGCCAGCAGTTACGGGACTTCGGAGACCCAGTACTTC
TRBV5-1,TRBD1,TRBJ2-2,NA,CASTNTDRGFTGELFF,TGCGCCAGCACCAATACCGACAGGGGGTTCACCGGGGAGCTGTTTTTT
TRBV6-6,TRBD1,TRBJ1-2,NA,CASSLDRGPTFYTF,TGTGCCAGCAGTCTCGACAGGGGGCCTACGTTCTACACCTTC
TRBV9,NA,TRBJ2-1,once,CASSVLAGWSYNEQFF,TGTGCCAGCAGCGTACTGGCGGGTTGGTCCTACAATGAGCAGTTCTTC
TRBV5-4,TRBD1,TRBJ1-2,NA,CASQDRGRLNYGYTF,TGTGCCAGCCAGGACAGGGGGCGACTCAACTATGGCTACACCTTC
TRBV7-8,NA,TRBJ2-7,NA,CASSLYGEEQYF,TGTGCCAGCAGCCTCTACGGGGAAGAGCAGTACTTC
TRBV28,TRBD1,TRBJ1-2,NA,CASTPGQGIHGYTF,TGTGCCAGCACACCGGGACAGGGGATCCATGGCTACACCTTC
TRBV2,NA,TRBJ2-2,NA,CASTYQTGGELFF,TGTGCCAGCACCTACCAGACAGGCGGGGAGCTGTTTTTT
TRBV18,NA,TRBJ1-1,NA,CASSPRGGPNTEAFF,TGTGCCAGCTCACCACGGGGGGGGCCAAACACTGAAGCTTTCTTT
TRBV10-2,TRBD2,TRBJ2-7,once,CASSESLAGGPLEQYF,TGCGCCAGCAGTGAGTCGCTAGCGGGAGGGCCGTTGGAGCAGTACTTC
TRBV5-1,TRBD2,TRBJ2-7,NA,CARVTSHTYEQYF,TGCGCCAGAGTGACTAGCCATACTTACGAGCAGTACTTC
TRBV6-2/TRBV6-3,NA,TRBJ1-2,NA,CASSYSRGSTRGYTF,TGTGCCAGCAGTTACTCAAGGGGATCAACTCGCGGCTACACCTTC
TRBV5-1,NA,TRBJ2-1,NA,CASSLGGSNEQFF,TGCGCCAGCAGCTTGGGAGGGTCCAATGAGCAGTTCTTC
TRBV28,TRBD1,TRBJ1-2,NA,CASSFAGTGGFFLDYGYTF,TGTGCCAGCAGTTTCGCTGGGACAGGGGGGTTTTTCCTGGACTATGGCTACACCTTC
TRBV5-1,TRBD2,TRBJ2-1,NA,CASKPGLAVARYNEQFF,TGCGCCAGTAAACCGGGACTAGCGGTTGCTCGCTACAATGAGCAGTTCTTC
TRBV10-1,TRBD2,TRBJ2-3,NA,CASSVVKLAGGSGDTQYF,TGCGCCAGCAGTGTGGTTAAGTTAGCGGGAGGTTCAGGAGATACGCAGTATTTT
TRBV5-4,TRBD1,TRBJ1-2,NA,CASSRTGEGPRGYTF,TGTGCCAGCAGCCGGACAGGGGAAGGGCCGAGAGGCTACACCTTC
TRBV13,TRBD2,TRBJ2-5,NA,CASSLESWLAGNNQETQYF,TGTGCCAGCAGCTTAGAATCCTGGTTAGCGGGGAATAACCAAGAGACCCAGTACTTC
TRBV19,NA,TRBJ2-2,NA,CASSIINGELFF,TGTGCCAGTAGTATAATTAACGGGGAGCTGTTTTTT
TRBV4-3,NA,TRBJ1-4,NA,CASSQDITGGATPTNEKLFF,TGCGCCAGCAGCCAAGACATTACGGGGGGGGCAACACCAACTAATGAAAAACTGTTTTTT
TRBV5-5,TRBD2,TRBJ2-1,NA,CASSFRRLAGGNSSYNEQFF,TGTGCCAGCAGCTTTAGGAGACTAGCGGGAGGGAATAGCTCCTACAATGAGCAGTTCTTC
TRBV6-2/TRBV6-3,TRBD1,TRBJ1-1,NA,CASSQTGAVNTEAFF,TGTGCCAGCAGCCAGACAGGGGCGGTGAACACTGAAGCTTTCTTT
TRBV5-1,TRBD2,TRBJ2-3,NA,CASSLDAGGPVDTQYF,TGCGCCAGCAGCTTGGATGCGGGGGGGCCAGTAGATACGCAGTATTTT
TRBV9,TRBD2,TRBJ2-7,NA,CASSAGGAKTYEQYF,TGTGCCAGCAGCGCGGGGGGAGCGAAAACCTACGAGCAGTACTTC
TRBV30,TRBD1,TRBJ2-6,NA,CACGTAGANVLTF,TGTGCCTGTGGGACAGCTGGGGCCAACGTCCTGACTTTC
TRBV28,TRBD1,TRBJ1-1,NA,CASSPTYRGGAFF,TGTGCCAGCTCGCCGACATACAGGGGCGGCGCTTTCTTT
TRBV4-2,NA,TRBJ2-5,NA,CASSQEGTAGETQYF,TGTGCCAGCAGCCAAGAGGGCACGGCCGGCGAGACCCAGTACTTC